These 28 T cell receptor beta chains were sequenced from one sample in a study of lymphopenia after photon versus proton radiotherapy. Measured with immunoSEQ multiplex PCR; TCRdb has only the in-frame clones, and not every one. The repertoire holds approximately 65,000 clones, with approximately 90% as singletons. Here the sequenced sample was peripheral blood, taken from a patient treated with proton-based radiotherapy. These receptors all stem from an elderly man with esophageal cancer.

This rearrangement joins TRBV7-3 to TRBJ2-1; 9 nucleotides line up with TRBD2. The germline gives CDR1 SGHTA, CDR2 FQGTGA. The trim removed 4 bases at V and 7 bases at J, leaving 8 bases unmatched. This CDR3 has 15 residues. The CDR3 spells CASSYSGGTANEQFF. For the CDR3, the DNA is TGTGCCAGCAGCTATAGCGGGGGCACGGCGAATGAGCAGTTCTTC.

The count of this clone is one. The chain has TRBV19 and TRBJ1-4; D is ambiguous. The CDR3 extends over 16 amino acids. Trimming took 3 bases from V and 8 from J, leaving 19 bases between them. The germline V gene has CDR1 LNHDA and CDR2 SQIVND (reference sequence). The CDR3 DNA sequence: TGTGCCAGTAGTATGGGTACAGCCCCTGCGGGGGAAAAACTGTTTTTT. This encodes CASSMGTAPAGEKLFF. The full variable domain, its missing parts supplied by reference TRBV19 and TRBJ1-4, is DGGITQSPKYLFRKEGQNVTLSCEQNLNHDAMYWYRQDPGQGLRLIYYSQIVNDFQKGDIAEGYSVSREKKESFPLTVTSAQKNPTAFYLCASSMGTAPAGEKLFFGSGTQLSVL.

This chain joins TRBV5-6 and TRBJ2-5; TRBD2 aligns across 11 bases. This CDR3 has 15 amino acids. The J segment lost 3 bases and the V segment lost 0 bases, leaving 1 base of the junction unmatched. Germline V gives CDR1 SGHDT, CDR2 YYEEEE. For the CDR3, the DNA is TGTGCCAGCAGCTTGGAACTAGCGGGGGAAGAGACCCAGTACTTC. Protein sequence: CASSLELAGEETQYF.

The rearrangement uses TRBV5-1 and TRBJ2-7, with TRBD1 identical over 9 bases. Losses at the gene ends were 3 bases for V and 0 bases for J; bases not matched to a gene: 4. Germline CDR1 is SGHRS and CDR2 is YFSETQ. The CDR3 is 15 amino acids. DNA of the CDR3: TGCGCCAGCAGCTGGGGGGACAGGGACTCCTACGAGCAGTACTTC. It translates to CASSWGDRDSYEQYF.

This CDR3 reads CASSENPAGTGELFF. CDR3 coding DNA: TGCGCCAGCAGCGAGAACCCGGCGGGGACCGGGGAGCTGTTTTTT. The V and J genes are TRBV5-1 and TRBJ2-2, with a weak D call TRBD2 (6 bases). The CDR3 extends over 15 amino acids. V was trimmed by 4 bases and J by 5 bases, leaving 15 bases between them. Germline V gives CDR1 SGHRS, CDR2 YFSETQ.

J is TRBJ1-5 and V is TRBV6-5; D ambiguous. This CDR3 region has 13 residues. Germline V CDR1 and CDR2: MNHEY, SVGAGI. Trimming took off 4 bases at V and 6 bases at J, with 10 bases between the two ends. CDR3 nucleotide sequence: TGTGCCAGCAGTTTAGGCCAGCTTCAGCCCCAGCATTTT. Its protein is CASSLGQLQPQHF.

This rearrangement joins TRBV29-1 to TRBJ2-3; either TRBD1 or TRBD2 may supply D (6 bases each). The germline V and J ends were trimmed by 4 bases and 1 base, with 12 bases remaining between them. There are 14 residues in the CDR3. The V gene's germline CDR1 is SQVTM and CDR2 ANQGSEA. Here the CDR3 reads CSVAWGAGTDTQYF. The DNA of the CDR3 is TGCAGCGTTGCCTGGGGGGCAGGCACAGATACGCAGTATTTT.

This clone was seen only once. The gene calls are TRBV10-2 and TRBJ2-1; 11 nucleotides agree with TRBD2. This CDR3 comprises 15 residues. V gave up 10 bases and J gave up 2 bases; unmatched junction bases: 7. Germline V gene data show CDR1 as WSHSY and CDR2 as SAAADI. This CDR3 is CAITSGRRPYNEQFF. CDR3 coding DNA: TGCGCCATCACTAGCGGGAGACGCCCCTACAATGAGCAGTTCTTC.

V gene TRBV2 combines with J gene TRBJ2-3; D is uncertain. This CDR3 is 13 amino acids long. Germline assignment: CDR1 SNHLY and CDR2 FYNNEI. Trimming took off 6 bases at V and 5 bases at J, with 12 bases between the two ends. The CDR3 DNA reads TGTGCCAGCAGCGTTGAGGTCGAAGATACGCAGTATTTT. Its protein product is CASSVEVEDTQYF.

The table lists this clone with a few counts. DNA for the CDR3: TGTGCCAGCAGTTTAAGGGGTCAGCCCCAGCATTTT. As protein: CASSLRGQPQHF. The genes are TRBV28 and TRBJ1-5, with a weak D call TRBD1 (5 bases). The CDR3 loop spans 12 amino acids. Trimming pared 2 bases from V and 6 bases from J, leaving 5 bases between. Germline CDR1 reads MDHEN; CDR2 reads SYDVKM.

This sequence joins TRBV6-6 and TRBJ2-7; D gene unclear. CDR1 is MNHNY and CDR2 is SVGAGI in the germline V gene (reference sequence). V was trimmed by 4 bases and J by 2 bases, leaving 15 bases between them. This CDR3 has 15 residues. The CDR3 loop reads CASSWTSFNPYEQYF. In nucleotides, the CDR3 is TGTGCCAGCAGTTGGACCTCTTTCAACCCCTACGAGCAGTACTTC.

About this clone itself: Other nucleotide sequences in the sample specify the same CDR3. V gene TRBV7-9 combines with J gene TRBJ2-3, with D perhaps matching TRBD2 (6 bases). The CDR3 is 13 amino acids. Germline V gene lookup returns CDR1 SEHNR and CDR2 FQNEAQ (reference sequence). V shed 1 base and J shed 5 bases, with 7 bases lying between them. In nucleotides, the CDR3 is TGTGCCAGCAGCTTAGTGGGGGGAGATACGCAGTATTTT. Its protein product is CASSLVGGDTQYF.

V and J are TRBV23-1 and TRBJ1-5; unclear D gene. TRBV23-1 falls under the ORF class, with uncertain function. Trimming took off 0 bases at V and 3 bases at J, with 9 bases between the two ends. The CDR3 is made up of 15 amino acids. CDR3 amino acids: CASSQSPVPNQPQHF. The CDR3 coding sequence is TGCGCCAGCAGTCAATCACCAGTCCCCAATCAGCCCCAGCATTTT.

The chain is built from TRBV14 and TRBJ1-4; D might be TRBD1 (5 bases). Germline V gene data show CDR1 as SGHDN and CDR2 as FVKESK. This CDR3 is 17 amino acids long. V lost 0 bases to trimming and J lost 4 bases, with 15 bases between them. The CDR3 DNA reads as TGTGCCAGCAGCCAAGAAGACAGCCCCACTTTTAATGAAAAACTGTTTTTT. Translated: CASSQEDSPTFNEKLFF.

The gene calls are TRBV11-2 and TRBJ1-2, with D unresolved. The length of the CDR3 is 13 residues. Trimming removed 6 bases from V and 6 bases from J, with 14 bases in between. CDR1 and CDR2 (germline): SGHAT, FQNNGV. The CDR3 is CASSSGGWDGYTF. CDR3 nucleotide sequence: TGTGCCAGCAGTTCGGGTGGGTGGGATGGCTACACCTTC.

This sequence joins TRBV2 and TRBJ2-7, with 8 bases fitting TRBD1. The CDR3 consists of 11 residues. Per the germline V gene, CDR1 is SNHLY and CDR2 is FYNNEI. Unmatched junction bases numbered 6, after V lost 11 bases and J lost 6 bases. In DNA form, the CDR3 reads TGTGCCGGCTCAACAGGGGGCGAGCAGTACTTC. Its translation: CAGSTGGEQYF.

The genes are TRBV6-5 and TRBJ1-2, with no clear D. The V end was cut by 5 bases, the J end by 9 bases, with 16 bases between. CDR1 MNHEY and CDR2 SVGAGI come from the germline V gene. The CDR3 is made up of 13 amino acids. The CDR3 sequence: CASSPDPRRRYTF. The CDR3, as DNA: TGTGCCAGCAGTCCCGACCCACGGAGGCGCTACACCTTC.

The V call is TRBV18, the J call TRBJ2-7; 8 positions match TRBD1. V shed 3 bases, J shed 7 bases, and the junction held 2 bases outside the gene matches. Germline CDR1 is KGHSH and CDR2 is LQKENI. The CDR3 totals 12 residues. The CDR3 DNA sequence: TGTGCCAGCTCACCGGACAGGGAAGAGCAGTACTTC. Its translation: CASSPDREEQYF.

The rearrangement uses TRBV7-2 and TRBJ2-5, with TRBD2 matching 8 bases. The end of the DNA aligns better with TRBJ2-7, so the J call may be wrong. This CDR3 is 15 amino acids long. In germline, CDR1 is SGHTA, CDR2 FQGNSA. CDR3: CASSLSGDYLYEQYF. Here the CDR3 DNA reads TGTGCCAGCAGCCTTAGCGGGGATTACCTCTACGAGCAGTACTTC.

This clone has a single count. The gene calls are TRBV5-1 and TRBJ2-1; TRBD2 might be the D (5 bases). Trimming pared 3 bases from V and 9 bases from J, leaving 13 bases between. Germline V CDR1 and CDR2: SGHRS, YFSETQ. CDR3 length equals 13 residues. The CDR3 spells CASSWTGSGEQFF. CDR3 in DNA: TGCGCCAGCAGCTGGACGGGGTCCGGTGAGCAGTTCTTC.

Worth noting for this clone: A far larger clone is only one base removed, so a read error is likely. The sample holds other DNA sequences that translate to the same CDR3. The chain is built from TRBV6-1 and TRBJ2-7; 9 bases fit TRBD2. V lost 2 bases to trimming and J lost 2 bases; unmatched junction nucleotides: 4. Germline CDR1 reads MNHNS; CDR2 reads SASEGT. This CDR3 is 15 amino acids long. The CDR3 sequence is CASSESAGGPYEQYF. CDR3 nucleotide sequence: TGTGCCAGCAGTGAAAGCGCGGGAGGGCCCTACGAGCAGTACTTC.

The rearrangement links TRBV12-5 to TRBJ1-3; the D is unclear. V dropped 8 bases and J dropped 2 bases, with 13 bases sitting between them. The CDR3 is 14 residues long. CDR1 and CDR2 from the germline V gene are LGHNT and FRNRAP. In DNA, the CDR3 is TGTGCTAGTTCAGCAGGTGATCCTGGAAACACCATATATTTT. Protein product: CASSAGDPGNTIYF.

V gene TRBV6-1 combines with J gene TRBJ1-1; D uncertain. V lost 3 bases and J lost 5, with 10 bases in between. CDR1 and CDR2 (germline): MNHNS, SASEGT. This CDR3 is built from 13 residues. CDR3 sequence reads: CASSDGRVTEAFF. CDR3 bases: TGTGCCAGCAGTGATGGTCGGGTTACTGAAGCTTTCTTT.

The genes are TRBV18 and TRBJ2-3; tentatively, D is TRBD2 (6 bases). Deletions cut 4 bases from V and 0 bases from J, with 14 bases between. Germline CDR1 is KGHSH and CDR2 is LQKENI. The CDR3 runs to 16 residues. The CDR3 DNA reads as TGTGCCAGCTCACTGTACCCTGGGACTAGCACAGATACGCAGTATTTT. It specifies CASSLYPGTSTDTQYF.

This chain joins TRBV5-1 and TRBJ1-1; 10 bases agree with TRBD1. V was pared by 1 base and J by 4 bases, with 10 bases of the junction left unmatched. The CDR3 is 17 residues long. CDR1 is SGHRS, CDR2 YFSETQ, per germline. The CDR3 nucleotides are TGCGCCAGCAGCTTGATGGGACAGGGGCTAGGAGTCACTGAAGCTTTCTTT. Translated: CASSLMGQGLGVTEAFF.

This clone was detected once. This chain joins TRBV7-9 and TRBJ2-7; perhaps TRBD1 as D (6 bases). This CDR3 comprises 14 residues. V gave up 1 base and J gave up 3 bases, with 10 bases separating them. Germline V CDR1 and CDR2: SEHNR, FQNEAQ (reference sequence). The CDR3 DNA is TGTGCCAGCAGCTTAGGACAGGTTTACTACGAGCAGTACTTC. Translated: CASSLGQVYYEQYF.

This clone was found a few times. This chain's CDR3 is CASSLVPGTNTEAFF. The DNA for the CDR3 is TGTGCCAGCAGCTTAGTTCCGGGTACGAACACTGAAGCTTTCTTT. The J gene is TRBJ1-1, the V gene TRBV13; no firm D call. V was trimmed by 1 base and J by 1 base, leaving 10 bases between them. Germline CDR1 is PRHDT and CDR2 is FYEKMQ (reference sequence). The CDR3 extends over 15 amino acids.

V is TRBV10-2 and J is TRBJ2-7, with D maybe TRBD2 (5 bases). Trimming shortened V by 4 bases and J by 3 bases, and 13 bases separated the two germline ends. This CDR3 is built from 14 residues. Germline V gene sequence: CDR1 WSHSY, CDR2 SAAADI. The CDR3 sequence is CASSVQPGIYEQYF. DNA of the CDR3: TGCGCCAGCAGTGTTCAACCGGGGATCTACGAGCAGTACTTC.